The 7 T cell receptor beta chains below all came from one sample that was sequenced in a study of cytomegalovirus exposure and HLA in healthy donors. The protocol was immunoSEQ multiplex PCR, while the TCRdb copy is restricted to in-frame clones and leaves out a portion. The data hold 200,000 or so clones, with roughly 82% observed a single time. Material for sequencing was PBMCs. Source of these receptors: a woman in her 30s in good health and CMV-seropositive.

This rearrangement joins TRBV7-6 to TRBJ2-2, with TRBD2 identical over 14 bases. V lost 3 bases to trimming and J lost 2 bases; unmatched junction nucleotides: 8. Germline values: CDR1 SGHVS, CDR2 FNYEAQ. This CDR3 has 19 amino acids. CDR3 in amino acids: CASSFVRLAGGTNTGELFF. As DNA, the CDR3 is TGTGCCAGCAGCTTTGTTCGACTAGCGGGAGGGACTAACACCGGGGAGCTGTTTTTT.

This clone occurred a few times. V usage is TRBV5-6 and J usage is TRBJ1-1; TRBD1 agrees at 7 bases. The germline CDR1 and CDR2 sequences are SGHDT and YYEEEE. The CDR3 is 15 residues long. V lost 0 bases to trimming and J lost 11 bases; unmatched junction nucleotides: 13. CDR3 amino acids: CASSLGQGLGFKAFF. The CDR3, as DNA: TGTGCCAGCAGCTTGGGACAGGGACTTGGGTTTAAGGCTTTCTTT.

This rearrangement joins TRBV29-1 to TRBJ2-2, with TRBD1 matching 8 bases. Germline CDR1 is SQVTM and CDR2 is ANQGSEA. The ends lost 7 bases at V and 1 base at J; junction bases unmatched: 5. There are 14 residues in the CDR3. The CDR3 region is CSGSGTGNTGELFF. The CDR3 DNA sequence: TGCAGCGGGTCCGGGACAGGGAACACCGGGGAGCTGTTTTTT.

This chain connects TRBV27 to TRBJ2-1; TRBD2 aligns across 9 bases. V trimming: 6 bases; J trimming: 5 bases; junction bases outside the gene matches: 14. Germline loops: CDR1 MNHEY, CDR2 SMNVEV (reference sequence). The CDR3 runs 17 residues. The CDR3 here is CASSTSSTAGGNNEQFF. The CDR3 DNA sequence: TGTGCCAGCAGCACATCCTCGACAGCGGGAGGAAACAATGAGCAGTTCTTC.

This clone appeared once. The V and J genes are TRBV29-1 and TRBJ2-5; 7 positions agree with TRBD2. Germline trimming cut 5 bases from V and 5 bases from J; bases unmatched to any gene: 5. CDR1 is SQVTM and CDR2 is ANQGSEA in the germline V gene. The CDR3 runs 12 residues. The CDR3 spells CSVRTSKETQYF. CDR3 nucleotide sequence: TGCAGCGTTAGGACTAGTAAGGAGACCCAGTACTTC.

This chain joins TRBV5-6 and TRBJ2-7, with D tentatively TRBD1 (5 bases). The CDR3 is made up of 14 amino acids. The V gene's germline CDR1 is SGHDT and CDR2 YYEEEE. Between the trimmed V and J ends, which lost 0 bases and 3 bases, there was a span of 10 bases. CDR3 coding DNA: TGTGCCAGCAGCTTGGGCCAGGGCTACTACGAGCAGTACTTC. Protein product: CASSLGQGYYEQYF.

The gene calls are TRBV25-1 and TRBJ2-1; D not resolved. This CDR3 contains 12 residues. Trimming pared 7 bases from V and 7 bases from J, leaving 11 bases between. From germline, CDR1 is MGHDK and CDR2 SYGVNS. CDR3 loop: CASKSPGNEQFF. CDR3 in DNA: TGTGCCAGCAAGTCCCCGGGTAATGAGCAGTTCTTC.